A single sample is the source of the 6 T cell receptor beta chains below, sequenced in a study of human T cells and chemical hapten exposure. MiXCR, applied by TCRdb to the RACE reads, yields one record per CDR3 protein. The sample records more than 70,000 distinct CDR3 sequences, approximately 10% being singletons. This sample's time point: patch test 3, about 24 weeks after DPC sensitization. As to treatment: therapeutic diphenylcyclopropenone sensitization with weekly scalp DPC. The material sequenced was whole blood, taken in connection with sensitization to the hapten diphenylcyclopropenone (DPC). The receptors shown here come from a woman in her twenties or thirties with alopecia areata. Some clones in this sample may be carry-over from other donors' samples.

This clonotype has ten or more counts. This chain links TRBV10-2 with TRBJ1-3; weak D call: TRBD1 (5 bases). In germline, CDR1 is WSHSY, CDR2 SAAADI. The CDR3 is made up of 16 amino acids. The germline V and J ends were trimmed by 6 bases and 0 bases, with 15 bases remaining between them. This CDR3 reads CASRLGKGNSGNTIYF. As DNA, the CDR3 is TGCGCCAGCAGGCTGGGGAAGGGGAACTCTGGAAACACCATATATTTT.

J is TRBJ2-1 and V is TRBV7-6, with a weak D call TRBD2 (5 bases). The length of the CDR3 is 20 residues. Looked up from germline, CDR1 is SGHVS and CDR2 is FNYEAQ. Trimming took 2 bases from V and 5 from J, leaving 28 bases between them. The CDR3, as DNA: TGTGCCAGCAGCTTATTTGTTTTATCAGGCGGGCGCCGGTTGAACAATGAGCAGTTCTTC. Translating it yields CASSLFVLSGGRRLNNEQFF.

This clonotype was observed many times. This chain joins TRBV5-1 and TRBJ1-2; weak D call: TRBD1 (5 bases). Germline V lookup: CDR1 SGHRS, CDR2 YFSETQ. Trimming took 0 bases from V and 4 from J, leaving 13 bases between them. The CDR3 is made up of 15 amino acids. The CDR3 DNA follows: TGCGCCAGCAGCTTGGCTCCCCAGGGTGGCTATGGCTACACCTTC. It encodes CASSLAPQGGYGYTF. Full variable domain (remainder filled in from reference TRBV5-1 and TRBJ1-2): KAGVTQTPRYLIKTRGQQVTLSCSPISGHRSVSWYQQTPGQGLQFLFEYFSETQRNKGNFPGRFSGRQFSNSRSEMNVSTLELGDSALYLCASSLAPQGGYGYTFGSGTRLTVV.

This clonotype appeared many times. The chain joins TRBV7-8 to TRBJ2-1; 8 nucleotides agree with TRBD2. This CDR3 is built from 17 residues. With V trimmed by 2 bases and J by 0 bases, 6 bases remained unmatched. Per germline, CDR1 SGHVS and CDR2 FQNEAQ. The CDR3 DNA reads TGTGCCAGCAGCTTATCCAGCGGGGGCGTCTCCTACAATGAGCAGTTCTTC. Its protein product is CASSLSSGGVSYNEQFF.

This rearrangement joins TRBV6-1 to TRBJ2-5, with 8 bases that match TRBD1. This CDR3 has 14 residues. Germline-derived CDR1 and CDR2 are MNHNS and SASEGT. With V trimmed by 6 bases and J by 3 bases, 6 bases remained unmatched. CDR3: CASRDRGMEETQYF. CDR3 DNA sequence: TGTGCCAGCAGAGACAGGGGAATGGAAGAGACCCAGTACTTC.

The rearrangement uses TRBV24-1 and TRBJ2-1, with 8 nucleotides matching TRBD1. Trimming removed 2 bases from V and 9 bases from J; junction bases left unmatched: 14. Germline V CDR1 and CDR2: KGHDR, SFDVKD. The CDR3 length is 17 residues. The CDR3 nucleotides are TGTGCCACCAGTGATTCGGACAGGGACACGCAAATGAGTGAGCAGTTCTTC. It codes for CATSDSDRDTQMSEQFF.